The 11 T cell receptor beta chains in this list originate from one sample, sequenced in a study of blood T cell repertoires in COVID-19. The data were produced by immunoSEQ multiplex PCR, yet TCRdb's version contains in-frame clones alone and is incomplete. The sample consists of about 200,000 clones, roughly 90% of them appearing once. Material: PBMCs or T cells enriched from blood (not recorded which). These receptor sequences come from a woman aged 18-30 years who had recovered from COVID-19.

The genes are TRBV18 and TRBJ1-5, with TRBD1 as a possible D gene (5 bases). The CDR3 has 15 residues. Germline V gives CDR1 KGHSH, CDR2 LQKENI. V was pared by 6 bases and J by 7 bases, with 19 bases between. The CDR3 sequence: CASSQGGASEQPQHF. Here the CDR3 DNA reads TGTGCCAGCTCCCAAGGAGGGGCCAGCGAGCAGCCCCAGCATTTT.

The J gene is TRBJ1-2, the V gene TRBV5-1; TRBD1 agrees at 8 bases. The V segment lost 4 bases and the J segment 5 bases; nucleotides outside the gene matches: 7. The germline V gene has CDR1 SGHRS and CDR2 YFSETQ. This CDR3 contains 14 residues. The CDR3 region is CASSREDRAYGYTF. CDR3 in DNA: TGCGCCAGCAGCCGCGAGGACAGGGCATATGGCTACACCTTC.

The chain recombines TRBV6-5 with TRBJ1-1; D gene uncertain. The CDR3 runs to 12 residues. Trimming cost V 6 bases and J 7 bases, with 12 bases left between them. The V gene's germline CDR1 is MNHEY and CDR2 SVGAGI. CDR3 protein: CASRYREGEAFF. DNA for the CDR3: TGTGCCAGCAGGTACCGGGAGGGTGAAGCTTTCTTT.

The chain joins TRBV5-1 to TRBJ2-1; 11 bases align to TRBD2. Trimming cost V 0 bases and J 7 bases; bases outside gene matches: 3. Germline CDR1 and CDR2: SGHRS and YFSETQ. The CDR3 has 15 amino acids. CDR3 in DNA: TGCGCCAGCAGCTTGGAGGTAGCGGGGGGGAATGAGCAGTTCTTC. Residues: CASSLEVAGGNEQFF. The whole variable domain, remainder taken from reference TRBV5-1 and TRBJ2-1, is KAGVTQTPRYLIKTRGQQVTLSCSPISGHRSVSWYQQTPGQGLQFLFEYFSETQRNKGNFPGRFSGRQFSNSRSEMNVSTLELGDSALYLCASSLEVAGGNEQFFGPGTRLTVL.

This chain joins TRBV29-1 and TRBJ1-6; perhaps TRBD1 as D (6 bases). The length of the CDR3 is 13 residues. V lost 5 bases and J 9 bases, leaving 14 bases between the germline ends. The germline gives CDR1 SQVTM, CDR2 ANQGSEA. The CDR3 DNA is TGCAGCGTTCCACCCGGACAGTCTTCACCCCTCCACTTT. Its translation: CSVPPGQSSPLHF.

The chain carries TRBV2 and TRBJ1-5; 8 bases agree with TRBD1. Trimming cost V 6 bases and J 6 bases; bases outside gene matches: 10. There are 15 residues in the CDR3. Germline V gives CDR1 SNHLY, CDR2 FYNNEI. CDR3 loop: CASSFGQGGFQPQHF. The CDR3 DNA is TGTGCCAGCAGCTTTGGACAGGGAGGTTTTCAGCCCCAGCATTTT.

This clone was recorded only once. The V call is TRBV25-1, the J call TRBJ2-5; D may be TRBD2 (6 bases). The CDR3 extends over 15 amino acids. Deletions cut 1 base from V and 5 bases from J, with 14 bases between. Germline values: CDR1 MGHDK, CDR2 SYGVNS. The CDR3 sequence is CASSEFFEGRETQYF. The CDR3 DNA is TGTGCCAGCAGTGAATTTTTCGAGGGGAGGGAGACCCAGTACTTC.

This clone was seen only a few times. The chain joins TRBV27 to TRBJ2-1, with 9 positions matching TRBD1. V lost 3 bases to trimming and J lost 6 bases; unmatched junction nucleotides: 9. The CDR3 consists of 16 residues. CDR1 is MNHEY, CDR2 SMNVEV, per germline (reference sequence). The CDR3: CASSFMTGGSGNEQFF. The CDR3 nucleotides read TGTGCCAGCAGTTTCATGACAGGGGGGTCGGGCAATGAGCAGTTCTTC.

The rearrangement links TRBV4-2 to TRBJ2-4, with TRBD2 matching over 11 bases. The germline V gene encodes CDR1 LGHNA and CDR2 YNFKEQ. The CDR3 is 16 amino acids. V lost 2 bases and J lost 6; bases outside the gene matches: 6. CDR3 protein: CASSQLSGGAPNIQYF. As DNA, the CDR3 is TGTGCCAGCAGCCAACTTAGCGGGGGGGCTCCAAACATTCAGTACTTC.

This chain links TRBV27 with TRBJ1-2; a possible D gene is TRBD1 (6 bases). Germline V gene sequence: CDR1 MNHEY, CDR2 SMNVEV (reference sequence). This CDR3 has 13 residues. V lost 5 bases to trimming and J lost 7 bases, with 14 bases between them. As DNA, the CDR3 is TGTGCCAGCAGTGTTACAACAGGGCTTGGCTACACCTTC. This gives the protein CASSVTTGLGYTF.

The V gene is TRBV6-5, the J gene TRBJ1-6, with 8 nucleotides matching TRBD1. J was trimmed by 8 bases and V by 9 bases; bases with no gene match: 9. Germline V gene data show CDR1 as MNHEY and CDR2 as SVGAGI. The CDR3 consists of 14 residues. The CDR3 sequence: CASERGQEDSPLHF. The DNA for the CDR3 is TGTGCCAGTGAACGGGGACAGGAGGATTCACCCCTCCACTTT.